What follows describes a single T cell receptor (beta chain). Antigen specificity is unknown. The source of the sample is a study of T cell responses to AZD1222 COVID-19 vaccine. Study overall: Samples with a second dose at about 4 or about 12 weeks were pooled together. Study conclusions and caveats: Baseline seropositivity characterized only a handful of AZD1222 recipients.

The germline CDR1 and CDR2 sequences are SGHNT and YENEEA. The CDR3 is made up of 13 amino acids. Germline trimming cut 3 bases from V and 10 bases from J; bases unmatched to any gene: 5. Assay used: immunoSEQ multiplex PCR; TCRdb lists only in-frame clones, some missing. The sample has about 110,000 clones; around 87% are singletons. The TCR was taken from an adult in good health. The chain has TRBV11-3 and TRBJ1-1; 10 nucleotides agree with TRBD1. The material sequenced was peripheral blood, taken on day 0 of AZD1222 vaccination. The CDR3 DNA sequence: TGTGCCAGCAGCTTTACCGGGACAGGGGTAGCTTTCTTT. It specifies CASSFTGTGVAFF.